This T cell receptor (beta chain) was recovered during a study of T-cell memory formation after mild COVID-19. The ends were cut back, 4 bases at V and 3 bases at J, with 18 bases in the middle. The CDR3 spans 15 residues. CDR1 and CDR2 (germline): DFQATT, SNEGSKA (reference sequence). Using its own MiXCR run on the 5' RACE reads, TCRdb lists one record per CDR3 protein. The sample has roughly 350,000 distinct CDR3 sequences, around 15% seen once. Sequenced input: PBMCs or a T cell subset sorted from them (not recorded which). This sequence was found in a man aged 18 to 30 who had mild COVID-19 (a few samples of this study predate the infection). Cell type and time point are not known. The V call is TRBV20-1, the J call TRBJ1-1; D is undetermined. The CDR3: CSATDPSGGDTEAFF. Here the CDR3 DNA reads TGCAGTGCTACAGACCCCAGCGGCGGGGACACTGAAGCTTTCTTT.